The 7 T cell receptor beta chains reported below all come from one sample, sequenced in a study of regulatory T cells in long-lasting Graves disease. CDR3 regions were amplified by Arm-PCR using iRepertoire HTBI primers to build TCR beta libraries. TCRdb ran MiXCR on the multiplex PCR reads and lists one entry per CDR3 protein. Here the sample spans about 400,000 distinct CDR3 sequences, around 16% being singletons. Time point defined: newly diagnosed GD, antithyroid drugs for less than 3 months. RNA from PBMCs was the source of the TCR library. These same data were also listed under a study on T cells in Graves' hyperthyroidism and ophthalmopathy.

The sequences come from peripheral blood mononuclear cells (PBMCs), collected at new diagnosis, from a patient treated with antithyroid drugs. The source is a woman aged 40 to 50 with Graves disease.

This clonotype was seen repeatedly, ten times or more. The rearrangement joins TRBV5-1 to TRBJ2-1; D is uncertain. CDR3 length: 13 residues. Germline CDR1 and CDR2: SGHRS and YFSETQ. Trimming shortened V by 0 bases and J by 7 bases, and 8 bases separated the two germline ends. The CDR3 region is CASSLATGNEQFF. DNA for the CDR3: TGCGCCAGCAGCTTGGCGACCGGAAATGAGCAGTTCTTC. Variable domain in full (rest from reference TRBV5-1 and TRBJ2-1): KAGVTQTPRYLIKTRGQQVTLSCSPISGHRSVSWYQQTPGQGLQFLFEYFSETQRNKGNFPGRFSGRQFSNSRSEMNVSTLELGDSALYLCASSLATGNEQFFGPGTRLTVL.

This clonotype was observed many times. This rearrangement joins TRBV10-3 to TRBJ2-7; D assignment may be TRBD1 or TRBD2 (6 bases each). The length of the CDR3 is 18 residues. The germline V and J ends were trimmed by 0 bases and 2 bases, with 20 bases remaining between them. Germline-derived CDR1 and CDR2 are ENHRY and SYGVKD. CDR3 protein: CAISESWGTGGGTYEQYF. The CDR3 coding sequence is TGTGCCATCAGTGAGTCTTGGGGTACAGGAGGGGGGACCTACGAGCAGTACTTC.

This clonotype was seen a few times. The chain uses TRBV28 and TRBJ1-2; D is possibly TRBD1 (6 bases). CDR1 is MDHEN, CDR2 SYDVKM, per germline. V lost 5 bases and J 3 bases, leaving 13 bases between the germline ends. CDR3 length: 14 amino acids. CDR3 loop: CASSRRDIDYGYTF. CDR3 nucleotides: TGTGCCAGCAGTCGCCGGGACATCGACTATGGCTACACCTTC.

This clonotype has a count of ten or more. The CDR3 DNA sequence: TGTGCCTGGGCCGACACCCGAGGAGCTTTCTTT. Translated, it gives CAWADTRGAFF. This rearrangement joins TRBV30 to TRBJ1-1; D uncertain. The germline V gene has CDR1 GTSNPN and CDR2 SVGIG (reference sequence). With 5 bases removed from V and 10 bases from J, the gap between germline ends came to 14 bases. The CDR3 length is 11 residues.

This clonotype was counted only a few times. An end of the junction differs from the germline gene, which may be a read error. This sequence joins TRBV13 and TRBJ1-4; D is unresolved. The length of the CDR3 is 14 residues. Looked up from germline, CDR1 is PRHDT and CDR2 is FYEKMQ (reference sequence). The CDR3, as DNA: TGTGCCAGCAGCATGTCCACTCCTAATGAAAAACCGTTTTTT. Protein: CASSMSTPNEKPFF.

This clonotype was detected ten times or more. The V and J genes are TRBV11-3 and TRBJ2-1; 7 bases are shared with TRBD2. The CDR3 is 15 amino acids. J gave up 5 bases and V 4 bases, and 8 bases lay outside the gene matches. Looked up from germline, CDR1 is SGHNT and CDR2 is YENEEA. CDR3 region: CASSYGPGGDNEQFF. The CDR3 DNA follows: TGTGCCAGCAGCTACGGTCCGGGAGGAGACAATGAGCAGTTCTTC.

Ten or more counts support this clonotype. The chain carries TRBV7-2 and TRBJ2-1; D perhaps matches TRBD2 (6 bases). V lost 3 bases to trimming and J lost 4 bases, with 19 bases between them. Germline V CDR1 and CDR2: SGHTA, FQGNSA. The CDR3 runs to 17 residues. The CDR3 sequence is CASSLDGGGWGYNEQFF. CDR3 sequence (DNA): TGTGCCAGCAGCTTGGACGGTGGAGGGTGGGGGTACAATGAGCAGTTCTTC.